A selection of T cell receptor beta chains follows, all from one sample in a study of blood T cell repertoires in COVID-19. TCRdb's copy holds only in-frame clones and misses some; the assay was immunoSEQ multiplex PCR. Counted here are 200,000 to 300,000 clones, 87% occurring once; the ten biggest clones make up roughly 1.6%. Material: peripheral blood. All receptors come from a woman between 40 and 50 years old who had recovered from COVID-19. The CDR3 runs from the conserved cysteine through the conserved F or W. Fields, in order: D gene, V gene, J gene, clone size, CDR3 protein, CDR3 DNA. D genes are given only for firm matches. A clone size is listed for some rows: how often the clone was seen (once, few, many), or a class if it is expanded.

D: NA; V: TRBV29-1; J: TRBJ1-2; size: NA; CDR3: CSVDTSLSYGYTF; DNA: TGCAGCGTTGACACCTCACTTTCCTATGGCTACACCTTC
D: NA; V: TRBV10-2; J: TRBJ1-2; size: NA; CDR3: CASSDRVMGYTF; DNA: TGCGCCAGCAGTGACAGGGTAATGGGCTACACCTTC
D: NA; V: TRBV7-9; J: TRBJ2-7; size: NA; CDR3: CASSPSSYEQYF; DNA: TGTGCCAGCAGCCCGAGCTCCTACGAGCAGTACTTC
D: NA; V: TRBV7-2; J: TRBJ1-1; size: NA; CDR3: CASSSDRSTEAFF; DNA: TGTGCCAGCAGCTCAGACAGAAGCACTGAAGCTTTCTTT
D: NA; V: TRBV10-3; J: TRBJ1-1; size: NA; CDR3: CAISQDTRNTEAFF; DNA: TGTGCCATCAGTCAGGACACAAGGAACACTGAAGCTTTCTTT
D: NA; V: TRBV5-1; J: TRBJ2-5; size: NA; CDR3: CASSLGSGRETQYF; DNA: TGCGCCAGCAGCTTGGGGTCGGGAAGAGAGACCCAGTACTTC
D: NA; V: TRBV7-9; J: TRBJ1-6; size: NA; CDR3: CASRDQGYNSPLHF; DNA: TGTGCCAGCAGGGACCAGGGCTATAATTCACCCCTCCACTTT
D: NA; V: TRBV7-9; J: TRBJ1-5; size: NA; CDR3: CARNPQGSNQPQHF; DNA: TGTGCCCGGAACCCCCAGGGGAGCAATCAGCCCCAGCATTTT
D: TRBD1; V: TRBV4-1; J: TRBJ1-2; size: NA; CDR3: CASSSQRTGNYGYTF; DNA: TGCGCCAGCAGCTCCCAACGGACAGGGAACTATGGCTACACCTTC
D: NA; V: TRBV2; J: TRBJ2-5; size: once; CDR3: CASSPITGSQETQYF; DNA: TGTGCCAGCAGCCCCATAACAGGGTCTCAAGAGACCCAGTACTTC
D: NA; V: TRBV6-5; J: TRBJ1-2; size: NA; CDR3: CASSRGKANYGYTF; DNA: TGTGCCAGCAGCCGGGGGAAAGCTAACTATGGCTACACCTTC
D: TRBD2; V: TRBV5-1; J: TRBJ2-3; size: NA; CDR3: CASSLGLAGPGDTQYF; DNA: TGCGCCAGCAGCTTAGGACTAGCGGGGCCCGGGGATACGCAGTATTTT
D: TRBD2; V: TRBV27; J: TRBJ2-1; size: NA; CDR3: CASSETSGGAAIYNEQFF; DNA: TGTGCCAGCAGTGAAACTAGCGGGGGCGCAGCGATTTACAATGAGCAGTTCTTC
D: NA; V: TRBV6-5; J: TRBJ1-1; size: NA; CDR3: CASSRSVALGAFF; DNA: TGTGCCAGCAGCCGCTCGGTCGCCCTCGGGGCTTTCTTT
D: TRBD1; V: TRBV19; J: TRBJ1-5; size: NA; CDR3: CASLDRGGSNQPQHF; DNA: TGTGCCAGTCTCGACAGGGGAGGCAGCAATCAGCCCCAGCATTTT
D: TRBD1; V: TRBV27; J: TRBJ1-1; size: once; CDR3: CASSLYRGQGTEAFF; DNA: TGTGCCAGCAGTCTCTACAGGGGTCAAGGGACTGAAGCTTTCTTT
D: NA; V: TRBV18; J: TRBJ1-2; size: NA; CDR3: CASSPLGTNYGYTF; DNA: TGTGCCAGCTCACCTCTCGGGACTAACTATGGCTACACCTTC
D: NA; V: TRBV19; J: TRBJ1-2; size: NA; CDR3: CASIPGDSNYGYTF; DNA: TGTGCCAGTATCCCGGGGGACTCTAACTATGGCTACACCTTC
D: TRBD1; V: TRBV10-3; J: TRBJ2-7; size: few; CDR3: CAIGEGQEYEQYF; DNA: TGTGCCATCGGCGAAGGACAGGAATACGAGCAGTACTTC
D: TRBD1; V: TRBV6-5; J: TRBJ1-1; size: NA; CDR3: CASSSGQAGRTEAFF; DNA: TGTGCCAGCAGTAGTGGACAGGCCGGTCGGACTGAAGCTTTCTTT
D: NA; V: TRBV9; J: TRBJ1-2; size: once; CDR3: CASRGLGGPEGYGYTF; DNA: TGTGCCAGCAGGGGGCTGGGTGGGCCCGAAGGGTATGGCTACACCTTC
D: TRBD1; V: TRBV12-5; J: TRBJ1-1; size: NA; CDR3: CASGFRTGGYTEAFF; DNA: TGTGCTAGTGGTTTTCGGACAGGGGGCTACACTGAAGCTTTCTTT
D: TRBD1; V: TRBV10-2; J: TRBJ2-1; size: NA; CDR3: CASSRQGVYNEQFF; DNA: TGCGCCAGCAGTAGACAGGGGGTGTACAATGAGCAGTTCTTC
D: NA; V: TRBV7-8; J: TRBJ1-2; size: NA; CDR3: CASSLKSGGNYGYTF; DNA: TGTGCCAGCAGCTTAAAATCGGGCGGGAACTATGGCTACACCTTC
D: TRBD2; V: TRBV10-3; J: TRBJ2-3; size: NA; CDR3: CAISGRLAGRPDTQYF; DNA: TGTGCCATCAGTGGGAGACTAGCGGGCCGACCAGATACGCAGTATTTT
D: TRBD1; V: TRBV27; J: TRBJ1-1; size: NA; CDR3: CASSPGQGETNTEAFF; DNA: TGTGCCAGCAGTCCCGGACAGGGGGAGACGAACACTGAAGCTTTCTTT
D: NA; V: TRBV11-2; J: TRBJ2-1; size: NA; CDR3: CASSLGRSYNEQFF; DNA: TGTGCCAGCAGCTTAGGCAGATCCTACAATGAGCAGTTCTTC
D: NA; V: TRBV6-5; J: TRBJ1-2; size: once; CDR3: CASSDVSDYGYTF; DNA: TGTGCCAGCAGCGATGTATCGGACTATGGCTACACCTTC
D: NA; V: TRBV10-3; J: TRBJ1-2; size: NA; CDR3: CAILLSPGLNYGYTF; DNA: TGTGCCATCCTGTTAAGCCCAGGCTTAAACTATGGCTACACCTTC
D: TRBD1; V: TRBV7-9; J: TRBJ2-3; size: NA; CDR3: CASSLRTGSTDTQYF; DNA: TGTGCCAGCAGCCTCCGGACAGGCAGCACAGATACGCAGTATTTT
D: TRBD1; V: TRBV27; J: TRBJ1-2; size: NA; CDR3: CASSLSAGGGYGYTF; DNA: TGTGCCAGCAGTTTATCGGCAGGGGGCGGCTATGGCTACACCTTC
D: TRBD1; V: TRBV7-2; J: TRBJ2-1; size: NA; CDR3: CASSLDRGSYNEQFF; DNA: TGTGCCAGCAGCTTGGACAGGGGTTCTTACAATGAGCAGTTCTTC
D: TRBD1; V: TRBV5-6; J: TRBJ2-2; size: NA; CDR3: CASSYGTANTGELFF; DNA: TGTGCCAGCAGCTATGGGACAGCCAACACCGGGGAGCTGTTTTTT
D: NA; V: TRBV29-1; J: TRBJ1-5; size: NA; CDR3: CSVSLTGFSNQPQHF; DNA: TGCAGCGTTTCCCTGACAGGTTTTAGCAATCAGCCCCAGCATTTT
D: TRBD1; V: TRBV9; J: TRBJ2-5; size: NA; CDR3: CASSARQGAPEETQYF; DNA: TGTGCCAGCAGCGCTCGACAGGGGGCGCCCGAAGAGACCCAGTACTTC